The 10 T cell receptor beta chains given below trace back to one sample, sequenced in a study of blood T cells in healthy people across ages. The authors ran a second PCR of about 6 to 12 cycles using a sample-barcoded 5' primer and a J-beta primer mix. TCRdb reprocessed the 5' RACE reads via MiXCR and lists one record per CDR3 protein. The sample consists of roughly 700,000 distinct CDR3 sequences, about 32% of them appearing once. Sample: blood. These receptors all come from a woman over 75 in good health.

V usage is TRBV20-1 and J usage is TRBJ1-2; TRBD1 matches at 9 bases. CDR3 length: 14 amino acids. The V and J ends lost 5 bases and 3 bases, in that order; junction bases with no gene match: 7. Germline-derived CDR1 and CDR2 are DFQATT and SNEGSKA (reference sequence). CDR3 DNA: TGCAGTGCTCACACAGGGGGCGCCGACTATGGCTACACCTTC. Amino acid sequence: CSAHTGGADYGYTF.

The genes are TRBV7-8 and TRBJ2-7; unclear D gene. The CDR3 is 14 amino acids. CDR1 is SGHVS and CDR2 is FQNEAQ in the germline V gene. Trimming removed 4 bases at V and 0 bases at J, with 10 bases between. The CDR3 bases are TGTGCCAGCAGCTCCCCTTCGAGCTCCTACGAGCAGTACTTC. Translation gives CASSSPSSSYEQYF.

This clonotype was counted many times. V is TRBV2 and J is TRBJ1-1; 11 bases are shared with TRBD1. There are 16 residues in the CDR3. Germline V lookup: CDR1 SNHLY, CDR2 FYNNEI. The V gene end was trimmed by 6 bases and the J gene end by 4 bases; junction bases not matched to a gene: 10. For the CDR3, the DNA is TGTGCCAGCAGCGTTGGACAGGGGGCGAGGAGCACTGAAGCTTTCTTT. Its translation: CASSVGQGARSTEAFF.

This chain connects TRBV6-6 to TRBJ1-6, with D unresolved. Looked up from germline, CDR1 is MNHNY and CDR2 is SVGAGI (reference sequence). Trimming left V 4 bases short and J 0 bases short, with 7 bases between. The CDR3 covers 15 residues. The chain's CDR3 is CASSFDTSYNSPLHF. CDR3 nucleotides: TGTGCCAGCAGTTTCGACACCTCCTATAATTCACCCCTCCACTTT.

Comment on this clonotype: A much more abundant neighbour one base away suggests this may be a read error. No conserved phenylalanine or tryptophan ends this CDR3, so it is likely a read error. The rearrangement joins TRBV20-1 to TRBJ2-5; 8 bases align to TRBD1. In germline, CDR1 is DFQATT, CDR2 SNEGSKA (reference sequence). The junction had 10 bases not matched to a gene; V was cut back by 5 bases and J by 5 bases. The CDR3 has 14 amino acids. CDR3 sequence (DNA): TGCAGTGCTCTTCGACAGGGGTTGATGGAGACCCAGTACGTC. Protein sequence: CSALRQGLMETQYV.

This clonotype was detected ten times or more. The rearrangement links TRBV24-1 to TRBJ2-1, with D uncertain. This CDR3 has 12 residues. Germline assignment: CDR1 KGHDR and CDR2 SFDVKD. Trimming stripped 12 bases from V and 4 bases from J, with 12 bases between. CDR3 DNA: TGTGCCGCCGGAGACTCATACAATGAGCAGTTCTTC. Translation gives CAAGDSYNEQFF.

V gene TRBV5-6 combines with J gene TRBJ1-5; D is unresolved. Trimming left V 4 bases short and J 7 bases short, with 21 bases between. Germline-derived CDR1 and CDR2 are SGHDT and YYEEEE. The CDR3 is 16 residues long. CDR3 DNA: TGTGCCAGCAGCGCATCCAGACTTGAAAGGAGGCAGCCCCAGCATTTT. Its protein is CASSASRLERRQPQHF.

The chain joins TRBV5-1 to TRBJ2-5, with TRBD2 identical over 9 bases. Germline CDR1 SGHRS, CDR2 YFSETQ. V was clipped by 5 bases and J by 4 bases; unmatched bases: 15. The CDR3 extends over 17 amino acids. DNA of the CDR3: TGCGCCAGCAGTCGGGGGAGTGGCGGGGGGGCCGGAGAGACCCAGTACTTC. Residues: CASSRGSGGGAGETQYF.

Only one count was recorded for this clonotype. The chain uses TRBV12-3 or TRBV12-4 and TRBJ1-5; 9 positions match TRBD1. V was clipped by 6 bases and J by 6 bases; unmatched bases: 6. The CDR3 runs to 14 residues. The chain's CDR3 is CASSYGTGFQPQHF. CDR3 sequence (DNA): TGTGCCAGCAGCTACGGGACAGGGTTTCAGCCCCAGCATTTT.

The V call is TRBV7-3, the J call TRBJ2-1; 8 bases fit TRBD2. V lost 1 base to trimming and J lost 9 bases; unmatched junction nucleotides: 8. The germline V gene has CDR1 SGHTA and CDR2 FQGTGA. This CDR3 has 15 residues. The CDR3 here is CASSLNPGGPGEQFF. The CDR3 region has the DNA TGTGCCAGCAGCTTAAATCCGGGGGGGCCGGGTGAGCAGTTCTTC.